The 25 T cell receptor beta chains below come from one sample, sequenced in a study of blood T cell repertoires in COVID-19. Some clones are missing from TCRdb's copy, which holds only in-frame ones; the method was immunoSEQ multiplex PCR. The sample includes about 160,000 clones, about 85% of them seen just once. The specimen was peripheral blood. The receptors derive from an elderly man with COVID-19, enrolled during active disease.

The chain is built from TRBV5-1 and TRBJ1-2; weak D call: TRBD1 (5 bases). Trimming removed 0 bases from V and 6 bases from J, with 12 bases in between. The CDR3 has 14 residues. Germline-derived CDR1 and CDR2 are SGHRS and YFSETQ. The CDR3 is CASSLGHQGDGYTF. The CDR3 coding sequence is TGCGCCAGCAGCTTGGGGCATCAGGGTGATGGCTACACCTTC.

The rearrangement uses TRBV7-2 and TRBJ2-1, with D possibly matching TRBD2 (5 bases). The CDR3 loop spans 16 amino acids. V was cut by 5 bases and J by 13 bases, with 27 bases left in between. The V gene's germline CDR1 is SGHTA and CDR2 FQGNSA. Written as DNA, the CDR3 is TGTGCCAGCAGCAAAAATGGAGGTGCCCCCCAACAAAAACAGTTCTTC. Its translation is CASSKNGGAPQQKQFF.

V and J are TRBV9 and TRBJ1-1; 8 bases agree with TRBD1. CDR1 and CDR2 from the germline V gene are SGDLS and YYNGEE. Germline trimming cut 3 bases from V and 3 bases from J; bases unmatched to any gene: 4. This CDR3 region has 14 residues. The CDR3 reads CASSAQGADTEAFF. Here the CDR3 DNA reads TGTGCCAGCAGCGCCCAGGGGGCGGACACTGAAGCTTTCTTT.

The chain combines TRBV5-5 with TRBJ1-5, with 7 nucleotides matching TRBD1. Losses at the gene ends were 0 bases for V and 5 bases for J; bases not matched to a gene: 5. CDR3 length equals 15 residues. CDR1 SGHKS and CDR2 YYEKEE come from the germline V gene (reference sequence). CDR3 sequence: CASSLDGDRDQPQHF. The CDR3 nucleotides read TGTGCCAGCAGCTTGGACGGGGACAGAGATCAGCCCCAGCATTTT. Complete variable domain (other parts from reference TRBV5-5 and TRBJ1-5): DAGVTQSPTHLIKTRGQQVTLRCSPISGHKSVSWYQQVLGQGPQFIFQYYEKEERGRGNFPDRFSARQFPNYSSELNVNALLLGDSALYLCASSLDGDRDQPQHFGDGTRLSIL.

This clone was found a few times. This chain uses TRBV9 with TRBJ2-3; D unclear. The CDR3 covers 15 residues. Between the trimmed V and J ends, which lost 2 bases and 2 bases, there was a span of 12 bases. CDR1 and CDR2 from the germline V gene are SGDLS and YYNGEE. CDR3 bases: TGTGCCAGCAGCGTCGGCGTCGGGTACACAGATACGCAGTATTTT. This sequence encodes CASSVGVGYTDTQYF. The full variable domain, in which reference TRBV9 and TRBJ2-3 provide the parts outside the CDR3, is DSGVTQTPKHLITATGQRVTLRCSPRSGDLSVYWYQQSLDQGLQFLIQYYNGEERAKGNILERFSAQQFPDLHSELNLSSLELGDSALYFCASSVGVGYTDTQYFGPGTRLTVL.

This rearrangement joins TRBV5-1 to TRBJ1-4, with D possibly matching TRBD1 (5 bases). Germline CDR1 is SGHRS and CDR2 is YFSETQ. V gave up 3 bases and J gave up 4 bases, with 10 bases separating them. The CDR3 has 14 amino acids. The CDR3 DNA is TGCGCCAGCAGCTCTGGGGGGATTAATGAAAAACTGTTTTTT. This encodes CASSSGGINEKLFF.

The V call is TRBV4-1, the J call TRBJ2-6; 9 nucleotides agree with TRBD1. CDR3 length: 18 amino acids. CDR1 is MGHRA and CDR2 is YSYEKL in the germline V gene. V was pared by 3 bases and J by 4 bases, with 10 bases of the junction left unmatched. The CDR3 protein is CASSQQTGGVLGANVLTF. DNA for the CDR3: TGCGCCAGCAGCCAGCAGACAGGGGGAGTGTTGGGGGCCAACGTCCTGACTTTC.

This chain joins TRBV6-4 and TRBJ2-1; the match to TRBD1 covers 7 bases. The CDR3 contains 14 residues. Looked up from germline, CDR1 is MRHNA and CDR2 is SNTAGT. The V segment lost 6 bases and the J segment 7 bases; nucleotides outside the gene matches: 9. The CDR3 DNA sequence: TGTGCCAGCAGCCCCTTGACAGGGCGAAATGAGCAGTTCTTC. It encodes CASSPLTGRNEQFF.

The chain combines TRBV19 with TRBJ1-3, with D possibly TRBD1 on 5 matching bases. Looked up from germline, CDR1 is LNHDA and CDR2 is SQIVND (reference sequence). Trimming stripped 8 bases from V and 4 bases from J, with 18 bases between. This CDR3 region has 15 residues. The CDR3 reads CASSDQGVFGNTIYF. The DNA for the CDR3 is TGTGCCAGTTCGGACCAAGGGGTGTTCGGAAACACCATATATTTT. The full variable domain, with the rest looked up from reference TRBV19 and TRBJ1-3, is DGGITQSPKYLFRKEGQNVTLSCEQNLNHDAMYWYRQDPGQGLRLIYYSQIVNDFQKGDIAEGYSVSREKKESFPLTVTSAQKNPTAFYLCASSDQGVFGNTIYFGEGSWLTVV.

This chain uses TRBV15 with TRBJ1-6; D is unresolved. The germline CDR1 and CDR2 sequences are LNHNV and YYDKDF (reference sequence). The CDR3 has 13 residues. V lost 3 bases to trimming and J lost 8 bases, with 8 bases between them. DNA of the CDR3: TGTGCCACCAGCAGTCCTCGGGATTCACCCCTCCACTTT. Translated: CATSSPRDSPLHF.

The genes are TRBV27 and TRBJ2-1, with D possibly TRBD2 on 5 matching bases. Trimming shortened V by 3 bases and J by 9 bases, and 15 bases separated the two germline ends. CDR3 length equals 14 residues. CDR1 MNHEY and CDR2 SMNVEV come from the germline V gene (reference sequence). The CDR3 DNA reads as TGTGCCAGCAGTTTGTGGTCGAGCGGCCGTGAGCAGTTCTTC. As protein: CASSLWSSGREQFF.

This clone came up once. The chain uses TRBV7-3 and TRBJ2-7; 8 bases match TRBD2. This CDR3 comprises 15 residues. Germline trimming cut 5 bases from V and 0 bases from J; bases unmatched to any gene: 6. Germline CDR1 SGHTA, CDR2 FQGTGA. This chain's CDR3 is CASSPAAGGSYEQYF. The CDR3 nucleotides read TGTGCCAGCAGCCCCGCGGCGGGGGGCTCCTACGAGCAGTACTTC. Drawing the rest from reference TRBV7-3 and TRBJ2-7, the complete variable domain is GAGVSQTPSNKVTEKGKYVELRCDPISGHTALYWYRQSLGQGPEFLIYFQGTGAADDSGLPNDRFFAVRPEGSVSTLKIQRTERGDSAVYLCASSPAAGGSYEQYFGPGTRLTVT.

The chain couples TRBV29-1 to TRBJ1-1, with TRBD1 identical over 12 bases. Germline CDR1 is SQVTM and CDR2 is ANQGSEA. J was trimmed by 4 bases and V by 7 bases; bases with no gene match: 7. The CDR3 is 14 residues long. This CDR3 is CSDMGQGAITEAFF. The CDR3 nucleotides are TGCAGCGACATGGGACAGGGGGCAATCACTGAAGCTTTCTTT.

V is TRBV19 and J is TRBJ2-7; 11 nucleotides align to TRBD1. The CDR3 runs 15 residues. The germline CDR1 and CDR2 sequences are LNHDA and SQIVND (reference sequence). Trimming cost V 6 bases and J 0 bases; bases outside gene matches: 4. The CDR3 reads CASRAGTGGSYEQYF. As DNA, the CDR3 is TGTGCCAGTAGGGCCGGGACAGGGGGCTCCTACGAGCAGTACTTC.

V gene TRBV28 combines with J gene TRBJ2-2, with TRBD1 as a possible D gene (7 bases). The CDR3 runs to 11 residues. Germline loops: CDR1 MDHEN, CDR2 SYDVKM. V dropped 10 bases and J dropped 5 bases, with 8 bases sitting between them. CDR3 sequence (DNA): TGTGCCACAGGGGGGACCGGGGAGCTGTTTTTT. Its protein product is CATGGTGELFF.

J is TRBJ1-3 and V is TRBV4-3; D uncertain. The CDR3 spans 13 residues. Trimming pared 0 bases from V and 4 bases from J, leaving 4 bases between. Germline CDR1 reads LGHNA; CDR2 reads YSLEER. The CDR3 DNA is TGCGCCAGCAGCCAAGACAGGGGAAACACCATATATTTT. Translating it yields CASSQDRGNTIYF.

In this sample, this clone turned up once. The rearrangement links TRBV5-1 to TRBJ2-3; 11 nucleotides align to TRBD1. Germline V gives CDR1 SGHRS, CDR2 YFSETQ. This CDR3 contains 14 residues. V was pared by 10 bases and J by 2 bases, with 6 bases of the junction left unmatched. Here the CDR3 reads CAGGTGGPTDTQYF. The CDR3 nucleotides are TGCGCCGGCGGGACAGGGGGGCCCACAGATACGCAGTATTTT.

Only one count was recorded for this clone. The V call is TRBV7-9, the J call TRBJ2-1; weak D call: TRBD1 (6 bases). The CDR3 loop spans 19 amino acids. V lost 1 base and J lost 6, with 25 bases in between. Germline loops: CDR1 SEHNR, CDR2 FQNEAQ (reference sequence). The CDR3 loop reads CASSLVVGPLWGPTNEQFF. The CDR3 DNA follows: TGTGCCAGCAGCTTAGTCGTGGGGCCTCTGTGGGGGCCCACCAATGAGCAGTTCTTC.

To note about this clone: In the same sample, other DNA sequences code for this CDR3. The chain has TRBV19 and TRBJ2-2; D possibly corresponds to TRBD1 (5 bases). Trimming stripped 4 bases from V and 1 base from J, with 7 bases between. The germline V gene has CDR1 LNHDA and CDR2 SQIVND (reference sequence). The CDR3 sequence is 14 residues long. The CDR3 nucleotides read TGTGCCAGTAGTAGAGGACAGAACACCGGGGAGCTGTTTTTT. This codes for CASSRGQNTGELFF.

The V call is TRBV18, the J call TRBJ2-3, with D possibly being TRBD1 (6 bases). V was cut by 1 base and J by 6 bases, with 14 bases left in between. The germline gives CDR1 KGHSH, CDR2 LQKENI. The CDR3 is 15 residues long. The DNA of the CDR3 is TGTGCCAGCTCACCACAGCAGGGGCTAGAGGATACGCAGTATTTT. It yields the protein CASSPQQGLEDTQYF. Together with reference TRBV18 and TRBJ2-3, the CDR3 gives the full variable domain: NAGVMQNPRHLVRRRGQEARLRCSPMKGHSHVYWYRQLPEEGLKFMVYLQKENIIDESGMPKERFSAEFPKEGPSILRIQQVVRGDSAAYFCASSPQQGLEDTQYFGPGTRLTVL.

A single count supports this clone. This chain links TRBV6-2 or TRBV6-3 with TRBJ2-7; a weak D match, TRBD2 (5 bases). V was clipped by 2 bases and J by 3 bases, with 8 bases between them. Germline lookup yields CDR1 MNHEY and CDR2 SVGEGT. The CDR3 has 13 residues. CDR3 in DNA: TGTGCCAGCAGTTACACGGGGAGCTACGAGCAGTACTTC. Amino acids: CASSYTGSYEQYF.

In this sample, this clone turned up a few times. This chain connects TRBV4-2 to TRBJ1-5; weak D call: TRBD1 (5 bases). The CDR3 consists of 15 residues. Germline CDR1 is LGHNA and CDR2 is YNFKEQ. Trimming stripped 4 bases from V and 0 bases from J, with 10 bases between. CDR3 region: CASSPAQDSNQPQHF. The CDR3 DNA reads TGTGCCAGCAGCCCGGCACAGGATAGCAATCAGCCCCAGCATTTT.

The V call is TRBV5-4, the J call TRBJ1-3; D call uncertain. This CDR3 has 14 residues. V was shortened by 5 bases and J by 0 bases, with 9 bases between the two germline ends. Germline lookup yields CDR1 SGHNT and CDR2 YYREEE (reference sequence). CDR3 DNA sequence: TGTGCCAGCAGTTCACAGAGCTCTGGAAACACCATATATTTT. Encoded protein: CASSSQSSGNTIYF.

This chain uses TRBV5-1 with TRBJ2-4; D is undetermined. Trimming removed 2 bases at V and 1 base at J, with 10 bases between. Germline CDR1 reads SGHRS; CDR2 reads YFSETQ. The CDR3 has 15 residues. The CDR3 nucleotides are TGCGCCAGCAGCTTAGAGGTGATGGCCAAAAACATTCAGTACTTC. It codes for CASSLEVMAKNIQYF.

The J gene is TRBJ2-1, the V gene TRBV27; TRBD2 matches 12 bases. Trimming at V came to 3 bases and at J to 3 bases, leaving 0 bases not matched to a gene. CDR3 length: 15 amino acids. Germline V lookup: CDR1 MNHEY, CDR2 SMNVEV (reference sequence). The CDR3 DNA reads TGTGCCAGCAGTTTGACTAGCGGGAGCTACAATGAGCAGTTCTTC. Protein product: CASSLTSGSYNEQFF.